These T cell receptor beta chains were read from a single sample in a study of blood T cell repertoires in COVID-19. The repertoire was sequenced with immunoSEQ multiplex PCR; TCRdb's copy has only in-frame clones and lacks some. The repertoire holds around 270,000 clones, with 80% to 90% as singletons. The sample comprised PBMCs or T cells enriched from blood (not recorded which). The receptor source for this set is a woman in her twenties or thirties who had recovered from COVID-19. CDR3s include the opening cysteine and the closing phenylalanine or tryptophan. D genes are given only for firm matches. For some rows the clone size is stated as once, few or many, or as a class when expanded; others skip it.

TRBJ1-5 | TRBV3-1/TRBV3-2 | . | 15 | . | CASSQAQGNNQPQHF | TGTGCCAGCAGCCAAGCGCAGGGGAACAATCAGCCCCAGCATTTT
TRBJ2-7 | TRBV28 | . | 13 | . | CASSFSDRYEQYF | TGTGCCAGCAGCTTCTCCGACAGGTACGAGCAGTACTTC
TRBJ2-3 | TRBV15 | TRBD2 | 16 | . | CATSPTSGAFTDTQYF | TGTGCCACCAGCCCAACTAGCGGGGCCTTCACAGATACGCAGTATTTT
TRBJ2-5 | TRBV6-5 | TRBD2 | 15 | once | CASSYKRGGLETQYF | TGTGCCAGCAGTTACAAGCGGGGGGGTCTAGAGACCCAGTACTTC
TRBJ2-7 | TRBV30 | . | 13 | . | CAWMGLQNYEQYF | TGTGCCTGGATGGGACTGCAGAACTACGAGCAGTACTTC
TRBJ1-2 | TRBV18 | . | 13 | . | CASSPEGVRGYTF | TGTGCCAGCTCACCAGAGGGGGTTCGAGGCTACACCTTC
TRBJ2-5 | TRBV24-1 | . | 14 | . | CATSDFTGQETQYF | TGTGCCACCAGTGATTTTACGGGACAAGAGACCCAGTACTTC
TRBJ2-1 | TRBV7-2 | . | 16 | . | CASSLIGGAAYNEQFF | TGTGCCAGCAGCCTTATAGGGGGTGCGGCCTACAATGAGCAGTTCTTC
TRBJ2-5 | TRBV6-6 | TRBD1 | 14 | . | CASSFQGVQETQYF | TGTGCCAGCAGTTTCCAGGGGGTCCAAGAGACCCAGTACTTC
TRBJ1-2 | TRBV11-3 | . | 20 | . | CASSQVSEGGAFYYSYGYTF | TGTGCCAGCAGCCAAGTATCGGAAGGCGGTGCCTTCTATTATAGCTATGGCTACACCTTC
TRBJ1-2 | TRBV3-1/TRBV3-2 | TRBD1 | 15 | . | CASSLRQGVNYGYTF | TGTGCCAGCAGCCTCAGACAGGGAGTAAACTATGGCTACACCTTC
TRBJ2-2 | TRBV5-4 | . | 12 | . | CASSWGPGELFF | TGTGCCAGCAGCTGGGGCCCCGGGGAGCTGTTTTTT
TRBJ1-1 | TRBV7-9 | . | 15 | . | CASSLVQGPGAEAFF | TGTGCCAGCAGCTTAGTTCAGGGCCCGGGCGCTGAAGCTTTCTTT
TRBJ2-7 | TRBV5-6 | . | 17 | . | CASQGGLAPLPDYEQYF | TGTGCCAGTCAGGGGGGTCTAGCGCCTTTACCCGACTACGAGCAGTACTTC
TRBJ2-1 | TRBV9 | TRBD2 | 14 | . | CASSASGRYNEQFF | TGTGCCAGCAGCGCGAGCGGGAGGTACAATGAGCAGTTCTTC
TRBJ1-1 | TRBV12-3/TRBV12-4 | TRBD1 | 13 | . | CASSPGQYTEAFF | TGTGCCAGCAGTCCGGGACAGTACACTGAAGCTTTCTTT